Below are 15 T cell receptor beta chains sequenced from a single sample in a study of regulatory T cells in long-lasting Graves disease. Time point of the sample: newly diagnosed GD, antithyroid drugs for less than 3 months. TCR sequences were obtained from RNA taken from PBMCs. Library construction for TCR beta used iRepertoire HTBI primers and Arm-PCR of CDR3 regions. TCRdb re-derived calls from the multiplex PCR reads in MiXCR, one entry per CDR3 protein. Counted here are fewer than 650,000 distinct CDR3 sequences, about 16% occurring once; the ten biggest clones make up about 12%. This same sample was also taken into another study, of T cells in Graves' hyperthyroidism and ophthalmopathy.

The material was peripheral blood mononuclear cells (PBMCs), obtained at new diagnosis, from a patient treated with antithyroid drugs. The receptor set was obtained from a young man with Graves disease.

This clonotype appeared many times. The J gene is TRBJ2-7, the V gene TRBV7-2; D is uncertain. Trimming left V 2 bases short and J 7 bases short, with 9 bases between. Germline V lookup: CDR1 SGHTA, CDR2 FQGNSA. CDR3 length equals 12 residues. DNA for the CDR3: TGTGCCAGCAGCTTAAGTCGGCGGGAGCAGTACTTC. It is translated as CASSLSRREQYF. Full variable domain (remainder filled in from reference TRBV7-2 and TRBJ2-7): GAGVSQSPSNKVTEKGKDVELRCDPISGHTALYWYRQSLGQGLEFLIYFQGNSAPDKSGLPSDRFSAERTGGSVSTLTIQRTQQEDSAVYLCASSLSRREQYFGPGTRLTVT.

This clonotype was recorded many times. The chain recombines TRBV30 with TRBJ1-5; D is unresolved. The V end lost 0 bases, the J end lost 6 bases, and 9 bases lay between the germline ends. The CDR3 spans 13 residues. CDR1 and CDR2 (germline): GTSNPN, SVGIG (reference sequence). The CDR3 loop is CAWSVHSGQPQHF. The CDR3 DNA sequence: TGTGCCTGGAGTGTACACTCGGGTCAGCCCCAGCATTTT.

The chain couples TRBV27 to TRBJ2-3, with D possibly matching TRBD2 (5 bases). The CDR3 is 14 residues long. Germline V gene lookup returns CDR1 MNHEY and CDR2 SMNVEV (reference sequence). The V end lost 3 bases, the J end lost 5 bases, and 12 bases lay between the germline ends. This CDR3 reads CASSFSEEGDTQYF. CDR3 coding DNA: TGTGCCAGCAGTTTTAGCGAAGAGGGAGATACGCAGTATTTT.

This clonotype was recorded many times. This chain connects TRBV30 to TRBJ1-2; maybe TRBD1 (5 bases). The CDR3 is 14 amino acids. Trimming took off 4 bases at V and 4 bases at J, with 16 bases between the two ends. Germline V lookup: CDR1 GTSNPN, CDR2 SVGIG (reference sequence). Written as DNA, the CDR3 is TGTGCCTGGATCAGACAGTCCTCGGCCTATGGCTACACCTTC. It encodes CAWIRQSSAYGYTF.

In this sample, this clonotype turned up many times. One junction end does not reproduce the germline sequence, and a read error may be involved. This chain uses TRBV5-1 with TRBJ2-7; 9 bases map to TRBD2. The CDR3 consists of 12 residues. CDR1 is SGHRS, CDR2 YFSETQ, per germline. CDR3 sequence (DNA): TGTGCCAGCGGTAGCGGGAGTTACGAGCAGTACTTC. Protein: CASGSGSYEQYF.

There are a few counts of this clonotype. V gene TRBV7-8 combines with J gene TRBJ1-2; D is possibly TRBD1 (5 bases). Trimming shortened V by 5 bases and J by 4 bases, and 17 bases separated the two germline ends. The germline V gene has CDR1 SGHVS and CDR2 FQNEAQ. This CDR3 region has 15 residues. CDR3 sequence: CASSGRGQGGYGYTF. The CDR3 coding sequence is TGTGCCAGCAGCGGCCGTGGGCAGGGCGGCTATGGCTACACCTTC.

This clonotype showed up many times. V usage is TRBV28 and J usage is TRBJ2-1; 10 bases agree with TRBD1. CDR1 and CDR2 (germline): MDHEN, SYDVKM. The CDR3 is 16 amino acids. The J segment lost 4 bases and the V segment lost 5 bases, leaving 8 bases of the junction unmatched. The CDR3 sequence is CASSTRGQGVYNEQFF. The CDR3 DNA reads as TGTGCCAGCAGTACCCGCGGACAGGGGGTTTACAATGAGCAGTTCTTC.

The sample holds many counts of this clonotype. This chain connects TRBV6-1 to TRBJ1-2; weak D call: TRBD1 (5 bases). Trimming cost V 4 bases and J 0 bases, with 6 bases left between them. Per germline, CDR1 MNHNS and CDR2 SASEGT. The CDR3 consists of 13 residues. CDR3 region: CASSGQTNYGYTF. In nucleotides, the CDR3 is TGTGCCAGCAGTGGACAGACTAACTATGGCTACACCTTC.

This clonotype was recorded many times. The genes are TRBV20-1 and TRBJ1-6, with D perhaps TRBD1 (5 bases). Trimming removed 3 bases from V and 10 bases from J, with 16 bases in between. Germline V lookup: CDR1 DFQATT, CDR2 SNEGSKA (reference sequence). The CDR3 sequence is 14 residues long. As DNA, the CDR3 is TGCAGTGCTAGCCCAGGGATGATTAGGTCACCCCTCCACTTT. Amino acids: CSASPGMIRSPLHF.

CDR3: CASSANRDGYTF. The CDR3 DNA follows: TGTGCCAGCAGTGCCAACAGGGATGGCTACACCTTC. The chain joins TRBV19 to TRBJ1-2, with D possibly TRBD1 on 6 matching bases. This CDR3 spans 12 amino acids. Germline V gene sequence: CDR1 LNHDA, CDR2 SQIVND (reference sequence). V was pared by 9 bases and J by 6 bases, with 14 bases between.

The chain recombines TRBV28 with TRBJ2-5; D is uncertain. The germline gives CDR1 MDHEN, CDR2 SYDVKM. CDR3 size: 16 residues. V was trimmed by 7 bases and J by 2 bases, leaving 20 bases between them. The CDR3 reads CASTLSRVRRQETQYF. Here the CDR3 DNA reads TGTGCCAGCACCCTTAGTCGGGTGAGGCGGCAAGAGACCCAGTACTTC.

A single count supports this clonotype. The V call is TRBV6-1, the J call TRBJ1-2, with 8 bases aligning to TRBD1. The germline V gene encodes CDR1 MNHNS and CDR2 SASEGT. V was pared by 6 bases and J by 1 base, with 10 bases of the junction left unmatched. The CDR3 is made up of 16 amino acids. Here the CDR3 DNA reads TGTGCCAGCAGCAGCCCTGGGACAGGAGTTAACTATGGCTACACCTTC. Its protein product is CASSSPGTGVNYGYTF.

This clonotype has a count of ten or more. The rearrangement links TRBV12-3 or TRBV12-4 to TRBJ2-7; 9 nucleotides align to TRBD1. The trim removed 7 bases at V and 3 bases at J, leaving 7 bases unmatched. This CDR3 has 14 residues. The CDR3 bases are TGTGCCAGCACCCCCCTGACAGGGGGCTACGAGCAGTACTTC. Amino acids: CASTPLTGGYEQYF.

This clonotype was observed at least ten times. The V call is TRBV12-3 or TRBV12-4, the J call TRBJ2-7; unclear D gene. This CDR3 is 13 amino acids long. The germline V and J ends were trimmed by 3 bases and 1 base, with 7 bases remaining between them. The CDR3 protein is CASSFTLSYEQYF. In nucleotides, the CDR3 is TGTGCCAGCAGTTTTACTCTTTCCTACGAGCAGTACTTC.

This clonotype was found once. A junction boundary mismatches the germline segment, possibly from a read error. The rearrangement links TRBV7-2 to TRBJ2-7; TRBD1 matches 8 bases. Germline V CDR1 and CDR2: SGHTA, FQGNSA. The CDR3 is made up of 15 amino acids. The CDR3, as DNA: TGTGCCAACAGCTTGTCCGGGACAGGCTCCTACGAGCAGTACTTC. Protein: CANSLSGTGSYEQYF.